This T cell receptor (beta chain) is from a study of blood T cell repertoires in COVID-19. Some clones are missing from TCRdb's copy, which holds only in-frame ones; the method was immunoSEQ multiplex PCR. Among about 230,000 clones listed, 81% were seen once. Germline V CDR1 and CDR2: SEHNR, FQNEAQ (reference sequence). Trimming at V came to 6 bases and at J to 0 bases, leaving 7 bases not matched to a gene. CDR3 length: 16 amino acids. This clone was seen only once. This clonotype was sampled from a woman aged 80 or over with acute or convalescent COVID-19. This sequence joins TRBV7-9 and TRBJ1-3; 8 positions agree with TRBD1. The specimen was peripheral blood. CDR3 nucleotides: TGTGCCAGCAGTAACGGGGACAGGCCCTCTGGAAACACCATATATTTT. Residues: CASSNGDRPSGNTIYF.